A selection of T cell receptor beta chains follows, all from one sample in a study of CD8 T cells in Susac syndrome. TCRdb redid the calling of the immunoSEQ multiplex PCR reads with MiXCR, one entry per CDR3 protein. The data contain about 180,000 distinct CDR3 sequences, roughly 95% of them singletons. Sequencing was done on a sample of CD8+ T cells from PBMCs. The source of these receptors is a human donor with multiple sclerosis. CDR3s include the opening cysteine and the closing phenylalanine or tryptophan. A D gene is named only where the DNA matches it firmly. Clone size is stated in some rows and not others, as once, few, many or a class when expanded.

V	J	size	D	CDR3	DNA
TRBV10-2	TRBJ2-7	once	-	CASYRGGEQYF	TGCGCCAGCTATAGGGGAGGCGAGCAGTACTTC
TRBV28	TRBJ2-7	-	-	CTSRLSSGLEQYF	TGTACCAGCAGGCTTTCCTCAGGGCTCGAGCAGTACTTC
TRBV2	TRBJ2-1	-	-	CASRAKGGYNEQFF	TGTGCCAGCAGGGCAAAAGGGGGCTACAATGAGCAGTTCTTC
TRBV24-1	TRBJ2-3	-	-	CATSDATDTQYF	TGTGCCACCAGTGATGCTACAGATACGCAGTATTTT
TRBV10-2	TRBJ2-3	-	-	CASSAAGDTQYF	TGCGCCAGCAGTGCCGCCGGGGATACGCAGTATTTT
TRBV7-9	TRBJ2-3	-	TRBD2	CASRQAGLAGEDTQYF	TGTGCCAGCAGACAAGCGGGCCTAGCGGGAGAAGATACGCAGTATTTT
TRBV7-8	TRBJ1-1	-	TRBD1	CASSSDRLGAFF	TGTGCCAGCAGCTCGGACAGGTTGGGAGCTTTCTTT
TRBV20-1	TRBJ2-2	-	TRBD1	CSARDGRDRGLTGELFF	TGCAGTGCTAGAGATGGGCGGGACAGGGGGCTCACCGGGGAGCTGTTTTTT
TRBV27	TRBJ2-1	-	-	CASRRNNEQFF	TGTGCCAGCAGGAGGAACAATGAGCAGTTCTTC
TRBV27	TRBJ2-1	-	-	CASSLSRATVDEQFF	TGTGCCAGCAGCCTAAGCCGAGCGACGGTGGATGAGCAGTTCTTC
TRBV23-1	TRBJ1-2	-	-	CASTWTARRGYTF	TGCGCCAGCACCTGGACAGCCCGCCGGGGCTACACCTTC
TRBV4-1	TRBJ1-2	-	-	CASGQGLFVYGYTF	TGCGCCAGCGGGCAGGGCCTTTTCGTCTATGGCTACACCTTC
TRBV3-1	TRBJ2-5	-	-	CASSHRGKKETQYF	TGTGCCAGCAGCCATAGGGGCAAGAAAGAGACCCAGTACTTC
TRBV20-1	TRBJ2-4	-	-	CSAPPARTAKNIQYF	TGCAGTGCTCCCCCCGCGAGGACAGCCAAAAACATTCAGTACTTC
TRBV7-9	TRBJ1-1	-	TRBD1	CASSFYRGMNTEAFF	TGTGCCAGCAGCTTTTACAGGGGGATGAACACTGAAGCTTTCTTT
TRBV29-1	TRBJ1-1	-	-	CSVESGGSTEAFF	TGCAGCGTTGAGTCCGGGGGGAGCACTGAAGCTTTCTTT
TRBV5-4	TRBJ1-6	once	-	CASSLGRRTADNSPLHF	TGTGCCAGCAGCTTGGGAAGACGGACAGCTGATAATTCACCCCTCCACTTT
TRBV2	TRBJ2-5	-	-	CASIHLKDGKETQYF	TGTGCCAGCATTCACCTTAAGGACGGCAAAGAGACCCAGTACTTC
TRBV28	TRBJ2-7	-	-	CASSPLEGLCF	TGTGCCAGCAGTCCCCTCGAGGGATTGTGCTTC
TRBV7-2	TRBJ2-1	-	TRBD2	CASSLAWGLEAEQFF	TGTGCCAGCAGCTTAGCTTGGGGACTAGAGGCTGAGCAGTTCTTC
TRBV11-2	TRBJ2-7	-	-	CASSLGSDGYEQYF	TGTGCCAGCAGCTTAGGTTCGGACGGCTACGAGCAGTACTTC
TRBV4-2	TRBJ2-1	-	-	CASSPSTSYNEQFF	TGTGCCAGCAGTCCAAGTACCTCCTACAATGAGCAGTTCTTC
TRBV15	TRBJ2-5	-	TRBD1	CATSSDGTDQETQYF	TGTGCCACCAGCAGCGATGGGACAGACCAAGAGACCCAGTACTTC
TRBV7-3	TRBJ1-1	once	-	CASSPGGLEAFF	TGTGCCAGCAGCCCCGGCGGGCTAGAAGCTTTCTTT
TRBV12-3/TRBV12-4	TRBJ2-7	-	-	CASSDRDLSYEQYF	TGTGCCAGCAGTGACCGGGACCTCTCCTACGAGCAGTACTTC
TRBV27	TRBJ2-2	-	-	CASSLSGVGELFF	TGTGCCAGCAGTTTATCCGGGGTAGGGGAGCTGTTTTTT
TRBV20-1	TRBJ1-2	once	-	CSAAGGYTF	TGCAGTGCCGCAGGTGGCTACACCTTC
TRBV12-3/TRBV12-4	TRBJ2-6	once	-	CASDGPGANVLTF	TGTGCCTCGGACGGTCCTGGGGCCAACGTCCTGACTTTC
TRBV5-1	TRBJ2-5	once	TRBD1	CASSLDRGVGAQYF	TGCGCCAGCAGCCTCGACAGGGGAGTCGGGGCCCAGTACTTC
TRBV19	TRBJ2-2	-	TRBD2	CASSLAGDNTGELFF	TGTGCCAGTAGCTTAGCGGGGGACAACACCGGGGAGCTGTTTTTT
TRBV27	TRBJ2-5	-	-	CASSLTSSQETQYF	TGTGCCAGCAGTTTGACTAGTTCTCAAGAGACCCAGTACTTC
TRBV2	TRBJ1-2	-	-	CASIDRLLYGYTF	TGTGCCAGCATTGACAGGCTCCTCTATGGCTACACCTTC
TRBV24-1	TRBJ2-1	-	TRBD2	CATSESTSGGSYNEQFF	TGTGCCACCAGTGAGTCGACTAGCGGGGGGTCTTACAATGAGCAGTTCTTC
TRBV29-1	TRBJ2-7	-	-	CSVEGFVGSRSSYEQYF	TGCAGCGTTGAGGGCTTTGTTGGCAGCAGGAGCTCCTACGAGCAGTACTTC
TRBV28	TRBJ2-3	once	TRBD2	CASSLLGLAGGTDTQYF	TGTGCCAGCAGTTTACTGGGGCTAGCGGGAGGAACAGATACGCAGTATTTT
TRBV9	TRBJ1-5	-	TRBD1	CASSPGGGTGNQPQHF	TGTGCCAGCAGCCCCGGTGGGGGGACAGGGAATCAGCCCCAGCATTTT
TRBV20-1	TRBJ2-1	-	TRBD2	CSARGLAKISYNEQFF	TGCAGTGCAAGGGGACTAGCGAAGATCTCCTACAATGAGCAGTTCTTC
TRBV4-1	TRBJ2-1	-	TRBD1	CASSQPGNRGWQFF	TGCGCCAGCAGCCAACCCGGGAACAGGGGGTGGCAGTTCTTC